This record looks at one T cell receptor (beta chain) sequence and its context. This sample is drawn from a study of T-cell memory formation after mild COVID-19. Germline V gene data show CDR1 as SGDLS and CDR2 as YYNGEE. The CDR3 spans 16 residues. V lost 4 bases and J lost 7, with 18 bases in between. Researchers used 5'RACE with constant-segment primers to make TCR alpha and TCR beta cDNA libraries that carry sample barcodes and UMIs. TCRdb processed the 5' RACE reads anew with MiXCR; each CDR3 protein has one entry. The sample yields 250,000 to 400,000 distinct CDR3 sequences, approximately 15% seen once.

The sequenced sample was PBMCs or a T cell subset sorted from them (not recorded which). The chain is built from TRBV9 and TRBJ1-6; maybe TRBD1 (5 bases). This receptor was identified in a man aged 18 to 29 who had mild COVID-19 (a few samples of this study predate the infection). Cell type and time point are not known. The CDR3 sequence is CASSFSGTAWNSPLHF. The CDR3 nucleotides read TGTGCCAGCAGCTTTTCCGGGACTGCGTGGAATTCACCCCTCCACTTT.